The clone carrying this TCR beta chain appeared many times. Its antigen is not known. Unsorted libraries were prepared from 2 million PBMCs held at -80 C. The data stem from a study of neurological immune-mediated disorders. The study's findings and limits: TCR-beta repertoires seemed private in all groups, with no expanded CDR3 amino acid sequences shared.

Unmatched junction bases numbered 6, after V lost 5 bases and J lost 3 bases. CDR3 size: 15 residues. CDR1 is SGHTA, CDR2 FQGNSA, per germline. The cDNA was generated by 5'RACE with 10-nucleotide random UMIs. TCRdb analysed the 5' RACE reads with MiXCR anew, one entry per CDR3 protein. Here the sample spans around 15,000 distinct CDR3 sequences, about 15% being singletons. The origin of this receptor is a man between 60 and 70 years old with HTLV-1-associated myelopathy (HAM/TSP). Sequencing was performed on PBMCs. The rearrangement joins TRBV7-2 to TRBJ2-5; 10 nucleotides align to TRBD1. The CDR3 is CASSRVGQGKETQYF. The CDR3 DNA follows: TGTGCCAGCAGCCGAGTGGGACAGGGGAAAGAGACCCAGTACTTC.